This TCR beta chain comes out of a study of OX40 agonist ivuxolimab in advanced cancers. Study overall: The patients received ivuxolimab by intravenous route every 2 weeks at 0.01 to 10 mg/kg. Findings of the study overall: Part of the nonresponder group also had normalized T-cell clonal expansion that was low. The study did not work out the antigen specificity of the expanded peripheral T cells. At doses 0.1 to 3.0 mg/kg, CD4+ and CD8+ clones expanded.

A word on this clone: Its antigen is not known.

Trimming stripped 1 base from V and 7 bases from J, with 19 bases between. The CDR3 contains 15 residues. Germline V gene sequence: CDR1 GTSNPN, CDR2 SVGIG (reference sequence). Clones were read by immunoSEQ multiplex PCR, and TCRdb kept only the in-frame ones, dropping some. Here the sample spans 40,000 or so clones, approximately 91% being singletons. This rearrangement joins TRBV30 to TRBJ2-5; a weak D match, TRBD1 (5 bases). Specimen: CD4+ or CD8+ T cells sorted from blood, collected in a trial of the OX40 agonist ivuxolimab. The clonotype originates from an adult with an advanced solid tumor such as melanoma, head and neck, liver or kidney cancer. CDR3 sequence reads: CAWSEGRVQKGTQYF. The CDR3 DNA reads TGTGCCTGGAGTGAAGGCAGGGTCCAGAAAGGGACCCAGTACTTC.